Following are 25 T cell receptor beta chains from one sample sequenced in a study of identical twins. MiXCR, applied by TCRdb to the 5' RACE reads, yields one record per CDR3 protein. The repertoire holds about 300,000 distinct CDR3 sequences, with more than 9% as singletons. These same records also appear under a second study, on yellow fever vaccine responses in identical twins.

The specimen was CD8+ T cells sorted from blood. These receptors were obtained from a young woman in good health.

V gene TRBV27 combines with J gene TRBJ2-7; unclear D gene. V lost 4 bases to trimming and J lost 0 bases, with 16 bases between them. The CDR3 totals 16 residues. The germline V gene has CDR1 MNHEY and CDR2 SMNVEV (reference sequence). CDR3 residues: CASSCTVRPPSYEQYV. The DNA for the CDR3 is TGTGCCAGCAGTTGTACCGTGAGACCGCCCTCCTACGAGCAGTACGTC.

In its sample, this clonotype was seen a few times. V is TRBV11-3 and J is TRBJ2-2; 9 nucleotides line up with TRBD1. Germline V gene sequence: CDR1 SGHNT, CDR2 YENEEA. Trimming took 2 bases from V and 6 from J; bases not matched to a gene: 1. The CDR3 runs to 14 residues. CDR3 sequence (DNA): TGTGCCAGCAGCTTAACAGGGGGCTCCGGGGAGCTGTTTTTT. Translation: CASSLTGGSGELFF.

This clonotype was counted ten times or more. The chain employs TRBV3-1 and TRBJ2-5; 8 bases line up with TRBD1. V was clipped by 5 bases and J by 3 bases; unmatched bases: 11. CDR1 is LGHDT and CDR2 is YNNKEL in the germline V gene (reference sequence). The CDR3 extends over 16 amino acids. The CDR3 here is CASSARWGQDEETQYF. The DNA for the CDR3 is TGTGCCAGCAGCGCTCGGTGGGGACAGGATGAAGAGACCCAGTACTTC.

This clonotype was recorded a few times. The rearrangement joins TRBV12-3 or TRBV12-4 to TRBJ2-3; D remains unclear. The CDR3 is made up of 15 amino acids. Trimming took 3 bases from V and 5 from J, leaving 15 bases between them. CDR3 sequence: CASSFFALSGDTQYF. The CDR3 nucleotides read TGTGCCAGCAGTTTTTTCGCGTTATCGGGAGATACGCAGTATTTT.

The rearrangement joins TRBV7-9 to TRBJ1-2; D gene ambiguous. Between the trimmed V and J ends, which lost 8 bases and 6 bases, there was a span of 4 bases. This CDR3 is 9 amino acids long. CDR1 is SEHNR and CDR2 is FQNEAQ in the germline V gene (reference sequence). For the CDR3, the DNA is TGTGCCAGCCCCGATGGCTACACCTTC. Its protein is CASPDGYTF.

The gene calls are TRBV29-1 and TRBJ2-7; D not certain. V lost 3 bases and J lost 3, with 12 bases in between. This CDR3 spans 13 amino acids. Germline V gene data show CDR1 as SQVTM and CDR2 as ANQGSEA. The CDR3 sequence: CSVEVGVNYEQYF. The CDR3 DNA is TGCAGCGTTGAGGTCGGAGTGAACTACGAGCAGTACTTC.

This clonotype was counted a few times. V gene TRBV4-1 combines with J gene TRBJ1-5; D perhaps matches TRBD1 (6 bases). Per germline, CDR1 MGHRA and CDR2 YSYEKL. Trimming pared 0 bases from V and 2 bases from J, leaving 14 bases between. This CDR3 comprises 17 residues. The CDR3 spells CASSQDGGPGGNQPQHF. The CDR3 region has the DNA TGCGCCAGCAGCCAAGACGGTGGCCCAGGGGGCAATCAGCCCCAGCATTTT.

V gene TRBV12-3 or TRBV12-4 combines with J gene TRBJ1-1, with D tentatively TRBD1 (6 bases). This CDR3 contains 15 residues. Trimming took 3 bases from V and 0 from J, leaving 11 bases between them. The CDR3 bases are TGTGCCAGCAGTTTCGCAGGGACAATGAACACTGAAGCTTTCTTT. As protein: CASSFAGTMNTEAFF.

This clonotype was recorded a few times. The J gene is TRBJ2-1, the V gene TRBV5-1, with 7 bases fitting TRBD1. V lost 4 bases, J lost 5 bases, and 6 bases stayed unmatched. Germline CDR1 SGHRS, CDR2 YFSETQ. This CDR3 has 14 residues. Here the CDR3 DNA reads TGCGCCAGCAGCAACCGGGACAGCAACAATGAGCAGTTCTTC. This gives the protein CASSNRDSNNEQFF.

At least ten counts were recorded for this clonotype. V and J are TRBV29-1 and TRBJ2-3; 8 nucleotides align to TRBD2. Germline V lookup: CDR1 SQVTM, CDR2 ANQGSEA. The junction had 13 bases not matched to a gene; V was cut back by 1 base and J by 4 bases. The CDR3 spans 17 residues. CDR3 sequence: CSVEGGTRAVVADTQYF. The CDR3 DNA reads TGCAGCGTTGAAGGGGGGACTAGGGCAGTTGTCGCAGATACGCAGTATTTT.

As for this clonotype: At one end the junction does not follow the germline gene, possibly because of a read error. The CDR3, as DNA: TGTGCCACCCCGGACAGGGGGCGCATATGGGGCTTC. Protein product: CATPDRGRIWGF. This chain uses TRBV2 with TRBJ1-2; 11 positions agree with TRBD1. CDR1 is SNHLY, CDR2 FYNNEI, per germline. The CDR3 is 12 amino acids.

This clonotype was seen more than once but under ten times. The CDR3: CASSRTSGENEQFF. The CDR3 DNA reads TGTGCCAGCAGCCGGACTAGCGGGGAGAATGAGCAGTTCTTC. The chain is built from TRBV7-9 and TRBJ2-1; the match to TRBD2 covers 12 bases. The CDR3 extends over 14 amino acids. The V and J ends lost 5 bases and 7 bases, in that order; junction bases with no gene match: 3. The germline V gene has CDR1 SEHNR and CDR2 FQNEAQ (reference sequence).

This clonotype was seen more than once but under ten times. Written as DNA, the CDR3 is TGCGCCAGCAGCCAAGAGCCCGGGACTAGCTCTGTCAAGACCCAGTACTTC. Protein: CASSQEPGTSSVKTQYF. The genes are TRBV4-1 and TRBJ2-5, with 9 bases fitting TRBD2. CDR1 MGHRA and CDR2 YSYEKL come from the germline V gene. With 0 bases clipped from V and 6 bases from J, the junction kept 11 bases outside the gene matches. The length of the CDR3 is 17 residues.

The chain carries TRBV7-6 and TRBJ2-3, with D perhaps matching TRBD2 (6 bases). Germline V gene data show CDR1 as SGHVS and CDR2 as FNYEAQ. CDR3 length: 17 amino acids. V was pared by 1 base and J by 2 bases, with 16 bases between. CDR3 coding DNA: TGTGCCAGCAGCTTAGACCCGGGACTGACGATCACAGATACGCAGTATTTT. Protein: CASSLDPGLTITDTQYF.

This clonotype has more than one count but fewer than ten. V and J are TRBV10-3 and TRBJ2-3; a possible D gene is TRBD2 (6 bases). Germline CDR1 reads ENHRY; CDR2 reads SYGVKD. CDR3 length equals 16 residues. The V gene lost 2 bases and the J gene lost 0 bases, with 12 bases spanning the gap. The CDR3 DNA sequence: TGTGCCATCAGTGAGCCCTCCGGGACTAGCACAGATACGCAGTATTTT. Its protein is CAISEPSGTSTDTQYF.

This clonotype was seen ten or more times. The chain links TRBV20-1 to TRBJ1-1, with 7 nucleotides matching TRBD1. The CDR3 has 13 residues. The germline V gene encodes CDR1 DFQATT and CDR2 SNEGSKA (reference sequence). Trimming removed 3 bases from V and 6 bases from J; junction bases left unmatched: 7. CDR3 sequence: CSASEGASAEAFF. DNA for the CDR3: TGCAGTGCTAGTGAGGGGGCGTCGGCTGAAGCTTTCTTT.

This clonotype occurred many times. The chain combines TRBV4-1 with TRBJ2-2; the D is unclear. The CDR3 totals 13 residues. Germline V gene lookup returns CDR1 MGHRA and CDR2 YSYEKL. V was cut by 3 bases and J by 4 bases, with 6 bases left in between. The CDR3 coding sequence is TGCGCCAGCAGCCATTTGGGCACCGGGGAGCTGTTTTTT. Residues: CASSHLGTGELFF.

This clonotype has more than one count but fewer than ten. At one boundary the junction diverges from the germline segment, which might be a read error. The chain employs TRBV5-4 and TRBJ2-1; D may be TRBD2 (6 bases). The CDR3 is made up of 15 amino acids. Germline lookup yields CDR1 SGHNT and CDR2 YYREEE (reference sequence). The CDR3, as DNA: TGTGCCAGCAGTTTGGAGGGCCATGGTTACAATGAGCAGTTCTTC. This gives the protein CASSLEGHGYNEQFF.

In DNA form, the CDR3 reads TGCGCCAGCAGTCAATCCAGAGGGGGATACGAGCAGTACGTC. As protein: CASSQSRGGYEQYV. The V call is TRBV23-1, the J call TRBJ2-7; D possibly corresponds to TRBD1 (6 bases). TRBV23-1 is flagged as an ORF with uncertain function. V lost 0 bases to trimming and J lost 4 bases, with 10 bases between them. The CDR3 runs to 14 residues.

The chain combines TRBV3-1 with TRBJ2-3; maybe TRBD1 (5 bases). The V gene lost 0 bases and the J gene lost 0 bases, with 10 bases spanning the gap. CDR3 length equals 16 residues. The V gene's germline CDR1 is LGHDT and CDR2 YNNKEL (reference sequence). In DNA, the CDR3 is TGTGCCAGCAGCCAAGATTCTGGGGCTAGCACAGATACGCAGTATTTT. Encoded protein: CASSQDSGASTDTQYF.

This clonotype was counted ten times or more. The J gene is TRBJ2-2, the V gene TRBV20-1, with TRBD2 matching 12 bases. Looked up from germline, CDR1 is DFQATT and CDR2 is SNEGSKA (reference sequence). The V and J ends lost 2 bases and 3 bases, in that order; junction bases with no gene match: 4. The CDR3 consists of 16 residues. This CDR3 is CSARPLAGGHTGELFF. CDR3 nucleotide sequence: TGCAGTGCTAGACCACTAGCGGGAGGACACACCGGGGAGCTGTTTTTT.

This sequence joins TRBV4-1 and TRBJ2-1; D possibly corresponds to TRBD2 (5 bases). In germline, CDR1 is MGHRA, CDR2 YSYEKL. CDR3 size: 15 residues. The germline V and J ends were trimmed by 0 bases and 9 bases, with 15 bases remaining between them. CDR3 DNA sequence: TGCGCCAGCAGCCAAGATGCTGGGCCGGGGAGTGAGCAGTTCTTC. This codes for CASSQDAGPGSEQFF.

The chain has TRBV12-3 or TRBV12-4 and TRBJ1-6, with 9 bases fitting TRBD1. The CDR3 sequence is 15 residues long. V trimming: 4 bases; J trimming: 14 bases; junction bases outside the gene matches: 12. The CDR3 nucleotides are TGTGCCAGCAGTTCGACAGGGGGAGCCGGCGGGGCCCTCCACTTT. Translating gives CASSSTGGAGGALHF.

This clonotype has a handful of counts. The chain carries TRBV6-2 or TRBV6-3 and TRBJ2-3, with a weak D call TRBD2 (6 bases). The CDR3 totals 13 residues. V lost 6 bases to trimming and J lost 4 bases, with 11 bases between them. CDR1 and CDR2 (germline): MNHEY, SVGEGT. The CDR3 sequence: CASSIRDSDTQYF. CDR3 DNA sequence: TGTGCCAGCAGCATCCGGGACTCAGATACGCAGTATTTT.

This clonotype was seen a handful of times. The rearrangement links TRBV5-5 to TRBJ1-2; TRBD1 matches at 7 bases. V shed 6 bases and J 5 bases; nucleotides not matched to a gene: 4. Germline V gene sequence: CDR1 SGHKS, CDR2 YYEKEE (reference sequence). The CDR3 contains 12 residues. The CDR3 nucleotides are TGTGCCAGCACCAGGGGGTGGTATGGCTACACCTTC. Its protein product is CASTRGWYGYTF.